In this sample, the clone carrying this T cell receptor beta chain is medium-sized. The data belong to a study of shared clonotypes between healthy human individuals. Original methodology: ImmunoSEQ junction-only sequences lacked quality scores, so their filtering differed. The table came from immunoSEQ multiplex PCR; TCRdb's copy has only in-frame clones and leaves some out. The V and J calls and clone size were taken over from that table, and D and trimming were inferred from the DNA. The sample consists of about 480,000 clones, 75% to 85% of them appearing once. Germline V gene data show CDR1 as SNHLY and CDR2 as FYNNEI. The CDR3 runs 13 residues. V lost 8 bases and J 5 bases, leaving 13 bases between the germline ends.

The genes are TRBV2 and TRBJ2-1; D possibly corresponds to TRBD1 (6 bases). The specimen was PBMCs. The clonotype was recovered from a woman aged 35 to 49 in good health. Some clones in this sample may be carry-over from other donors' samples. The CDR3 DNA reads TGTGCCAGCGAGGGGACACATAACAATGAGCAGTTCTTC. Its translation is CASEGTHNNEQFF.